This T cell receptor (beta chain) originates from a study of blood T cell repertoires in COVID-19. Authors' processing steps: Cell counts per sample came from amplifying reference gene primers. Profiled with immunoSEQ multiplex PCR; TCRdb holds only in-frame clones, not every one. V, J and clone size are those of that table, while D and trimming were read from the DNA. The repertoire holds under 170,000 clones, with 65% to 90% as singletons. V lost 4 bases, J lost 3 bases, and 3 bases stayed unmatched. Germline lookup yields CDR1 KGHSH and CDR2 LQKENI. CDR3 length: 15 residues. Sample: peripheral blood. This clonotype was sampled from a man between 65 and 85 years old with acute or convalescent COVID-19. V usage is TRBV18 and J usage is TRBJ1-4, with TRBD1 matching 9 bases. The DNA for the CDR3 is TGTGCCAGCTCACTGGACAGGGGATCTAATGAAAAACTGTTTTTT. Translated, it gives CASSLDRGSNEKLFF.